These 20 T cell receptor beta chains share one sample of origin, sequenced in a study of control samples from healthy donors and cancer patients. Only in-frame clones appear in the TCRdb table, and some are missing; sequencing was by immunoSEQ multiplex PCR. The table lists some 95,000 clones, just over 85% of them singletons. The specimen was blood. Receptor source: a man aged 25 to 40 in good health.

The chain has TRBV6-4 and TRBJ1-2, with D uncertain. Germline values: CDR1 MRHNA, CDR2 SNTAGT. The V end was cut by 6 bases, the J end by 2 bases, with 25 bases between. The length of the CDR3 is 18 residues. This CDR3 is CASRVLSLSLSENYGYTF. Here the CDR3 DNA reads TGTGCCAGCAGGGTTCTTTCACTATCACTATCAGAAAACTATGGCTACACCTTC.

The rearrangement uses TRBV4-3 and TRBJ2-1; D unclear. CDR1 and CDR2 (germline): LGHNA, YSLEER. Trimming pared 0 bases from V and 5 bases from J, leaving 14 bases between. CDR3 size: 16 residues. This CDR3 reads CASSQDVSIWDNEQFF. The CDR3 DNA sequence: TGCGCCAGCAGCCAAGATGTTTCTATTTGGGACAATGAGCAGTTCTTC.

Concerning this clone itself: A junction end diverges from the germline sequence, so it may reflect a read error. Written as DNA, the CDR3 is TGTGCCAGTAGCATAGGACAGGGACTCAATCAGCCCCAGCATTTT. Translated, it gives CASSIGQGLNQPQHF. This chain uses TRBV19 with TRBJ1-5; 8 nucleotides line up with TRBD1. Germline V gene sequence: CDR1 LNHDA, CDR2 SQIVND (reference sequence). The CDR3 contains 15 residues.

The rearrangement links TRBV2 to TRBJ2-1; possibly TRBD2 for D (6 bases). In germline, CDR1 is SNHLY, CDR2 FYNNEI. This CDR3 has 12 residues. V lost 6 bases, J lost 6 bases, and 9 bases lay in between. CDR3 protein: CASRGDFNEQFF. In nucleotides, the CDR3 is TGTGCCAGCAGGGGGGACTTCAATGAGCAGTTCTTC.

The chain is built from TRBV5-1 and TRBJ2-5; D uncertain. Germline CDR1 and CDR2: SGHRS and YFSETQ. With 2 bases removed from V and 1 base from J, the gap between germline ends came to 9 bases. This CDR3 has 14 residues. The CDR3 coding sequence is TGCGCCAGCAGCTTCGGGCACCCCCAAGAGACCCAGTACTTC. It codes for CASSFGHPQETQYF.

The rearrangement links TRBV6-6 to TRBJ2-7; D unresolved. CDR3 size: 14 residues. Looked up from germline, CDR1 is MNHNY and CDR2 is SVGAGI (reference sequence). The V and J ends lost 2 bases and 3 bases respectively, with 11 bases between them. The CDR3 DNA is TGTGCCAGCAGTTACACCGGCGGAGACTACGAGCAGTACTTC. Amino acid sequence: CASSYTGGDYEQYF.

The J gene is TRBJ2-7, the V gene TRBV6-2 or TRBV6-3; no reliable D call. With 2 bases removed from V and 5 bases from J, the gap between germline ends came to 7 bases. The CDR3 loop spans 12 amino acids. Germline V gene sequence: CDR1 MNHEY, CDR2 SVGEGT. The CDR3 nucleotides are TGTGCCAGCAGTTACCCGAAGAACGAGCAGTACTTC. Translated: CASSYPKNEQYF.

This chain links TRBV29-1 with TRBJ2-3; 9 bases are shared with TRBD1. With V trimmed by 6 bases and J by 1 base, 5 bases remained unmatched. Germline CDR1 and CDR2: SQVTM and ANQGSEA. The CDR3 totals 14 residues. CDR3 nucleotides: TGCAGCGTACAACAGGGGGCGGGCACAGATACGCAGTATTTT. It encodes CSVQQGAGTDTQYF.

The chain employs TRBV28 and TRBJ2-7, with 7 bases aligning to TRBD1. Germline V gene lookup returns CDR1 MDHEN and CDR2 SYDVKM. The CDR3 covers 12 residues. Trimming at V came to 6 bases and at J to 4 bases, leaving 3 bases not matched to a gene. The CDR3 nucleotides are TGTGCCAGCAGGCAACAGGGGTACGAGCAGTACTTC. Residues: CASRQQGYEQYF.

J is TRBJ2-1 and V is TRBV30, with TRBD1 as a possible D gene (6 bases). Between the trimmed V and J ends, which lost 1 base and 7 bases, there was a span of 17 bases. This CDR3 contains 15 residues. Germline CDR1 is GTSNPN and CDR2 is SVGIG (reference sequence). DNA of the CDR3: TGTGCCTGGAGTGGACCAATGGGGGCCTGGAATGAGCAGTTCTTC. This codes for CAWSGPMGAWNEQFF.

The rearrangement links TRBV19 to TRBJ2-1; TRBD2 matches at 9 bases. The length of the CDR3 is 14 residues. After removal of 8 bases from V and 6 bases from J, the junction contained 8 bases not matched to a gene. The germline CDR1 and CDR2 sequences are LNHDA and SQIVND (reference sequence). In DNA, the CDR3 is TGTGCCAGTTCTCTAGCGGGAATCGCCAATGAGCAGTTCTTC. Translated, it gives CASSLAGIANEQFF.

The chain links TRBV7-9 to TRBJ1-1; 7 positions agree with TRBD1. Germline CDR1 is SEHNR and CDR2 is FQNEAQ (reference sequence). Losses at the gene ends were 5 bases for V and 4 bases for J; bases not matched to a gene: 4. The CDR3 loop spans 13 amino acids. This CDR3 is CASSPGTATEAFF. The CDR3 DNA reads TGTGCCAGCAGCCCGGGGACAGCCACTGAAGCTTTCTTT.

The chain recombines TRBV19 with TRBJ1-1, with TRBD1 matching 9 bases. CDR1 is LNHDA, CDR2 SQIVND, per germline (reference sequence). The junction had 3 bases not matched to a gene; V was cut back by 4 bases and J by 0 bases. There are 15 residues in the CDR3. This CDR3 reads CASSTRQGVNTEAFF. The DNA of the CDR3 is TGTGCCAGTAGTACCAGACAGGGGGTGAACACTGAAGCTTTCTTT.

V is TRBV25-1 and J is TRBJ1-4; no definite D call. This CDR3 comprises 15 residues. The V end was cut by 3 bases, the J end by 5 bases, with 13 bases between. Germline V gene sequence: CDR1 MGHDK, CDR2 SYGVNS. The chain's CDR3 is CASSEPGAANEKLFF. In nucleotides, the CDR3 is TGTGCCAGCAGTGAGCCTGGAGCCGCAAATGAAAAACTGTTTTTT.

This chain uses TRBV5-1 with TRBJ1-2; perhaps TRBD1 as D (5 bases). Looked up from germline, CDR1 is SGHRS and CDR2 is YFSETQ. V was trimmed by 0 bases and J by 6 bases, leaving 9 bases between them. CDR3 length: 13 residues. CDR3 region: CASSLAVRDGYTF. The CDR3 DNA sequence: TGCGCCAGCAGCTTGGCCGTCAGGGATGGCTACACCTTC.

The chain combines TRBV28 with TRBJ1-6; D might be TRBD1 (5 bases). Between the trimmed V and J ends, which lost 2 bases and 2 bases, there was a span of 10 bases. The CDR3 has 16 amino acids. Germline CDR1 and CDR2: MDHEN and SYDVKM. The CDR3 coding sequence is TGTGCCAGCAGTTTAGTAAGGGGAACCTATAATTCACCCCTCCACTTT. Amino acid sequence: CASSLVRGTYNSPLHF.

This chain connects TRBV2 to TRBJ2-2; D is undetermined. Trimming pared 4 bases from V and 6 bases from J, leaving 15 bases between. Germline assignment: CDR1 SNHLY and CDR2 FYNNEI. This CDR3 comprises 15 residues. The DNA for the CDR3 is TGTGCCAGCAGTGGCCCGGTGGGAATAGCCGGGGAGCTGTTTTTT. It translates to CASSGPVGIAGELFF.

This clone is a singleton in its sample. The rearrangement links TRBV11-2 to TRBJ2-7; possible D gene TRBD1, 6 bases. Germline V CDR1 and CDR2: SGHAT, FQNNGV. This CDR3 contains 14 residues. The V gene lost 5 bases and the J gene lost 7 bases, with 18 bases spanning the gap. The chain's CDR3 is CASSPAKGVGEQYF. In DNA, the CDR3 is TGTGCCAGCAGCCCCGCCAAGGGGGTGGGGGAGCAGTACTTC.

J is TRBJ2-5 and V is TRBV2; D unclear. CDR3 length equals 11 residues. The V end lost 6 bases, the J end lost 5 bases, and 7 bases lay between the germline ends. Germline assignment: CDR1 SNHLY and CDR2 FYNNEI. The CDR3: CASSAYETQYF. The CDR3 nucleotides are TGTGCCAGCAGCGCGTACGAGACCCAGTACTTC.

The J gene is TRBJ2-5, the V gene TRBV24-1, with 10 bases matching TRBD2. CDR3 length: 17 residues. J gave up 4 bases and V 4 bases, and 11 bases lay outside the gene matches. Germline V gene sequence: CDR1 KGHDR, CDR2 SFDVKD. DNA of the CDR3: TGTGCCACCAGTGAACCGACAAGCGGGAGGGGGCCAGAGACCCAGTACTTC. Its protein is CATSEPTSGRGPETQYF.